This TCR beta chain was retrieved from a study of OX40 agonist ivuxolimab in advanced cancers. Method: immunoSEQ multiplex PCR; TCRdb's copy keeps in-frame clones and lacks some. The table has roughly 35,000 clones, around 80% seen once. Study-level points and caveats: The authors also found low normalized T-cell clonal expansion in some nonresponders. Average numbers of expanded clones were greater in CD8+ T cells than in CD4+. Among patients with partial responses at 0.1-3.0 mg/kg, clonal expansion was among the lowest.

This clone was found a few times. Antigen specificity is unknown. Blood samples were obtained at baseline, cycle 4 day 1, and cycle 7 day 1. There are 12 residues in the CDR3. The germline V and J ends were trimmed by 2 bases and 8 bases, with 7 bases remaining between them. Germline loops: CDR1 MNHNY, CDR2 SVGAGI (reference sequence). The specimen comprised CD4+ or CD8+ T cells sorted from blood, sampled in a trial of the OX40 agonist ivuxolimab. This chain links TRBV6-6 with TRBJ2-1; D is unclear. The receptor was isolated from an adult with an advanced solid tumor such as melanoma, head and neck, liver or kidney cancer. CDR3 DNA: TGTGCCAGCAGTTACAGCAATCATGAGCAGTTCTTC. It specifies CASSYSNHEQFF.